These 30 T cell receptor beta chains share one sample of origin, sequenced in a study of early T cells in non-severe SARS-CoV-2 infection. MiXCR was run by TCRdb on the 5' RACE reads, yielding one entry per CDR3 protein. The sample has approximately 50,000 distinct CDR3 sequences; roughly 8.2% are singletons. The material sequenced was whole blood. The receptors come from an adult who was a healthcare worker with PCR-confirmed SARS-CoV-2 infection or an uninfected control (not recorded which).

This clonotype was counted ten times or more. The rearrangement links TRBV28 to TRBJ1-4; the D gene is possibly TRBD1 (6 bases). V was shortened by 5 bases and J by 2 bases, with 18 bases between the two germline ends. CDR3 size: 17 residues. Germline-derived CDR1 and CDR2 are MDHEN and SYDVKM. The CDR3 loop is CASSTQIQGTTNEKLFF. DNA for the CDR3: TGTGCCAGCAGTACGCAGATACAGGGAACTACTAATGAAAAACTGTTTTTT.

This clonotype was observed a handful of times. The chain uses TRBV2 and TRBJ2-1, with TRBD1 identical over 9 bases. The CDR3 extends over 15 amino acids. Germline CDR1 is SNHLY and CDR2 is FYNNEI. The trim removed 6 bases at V and 0 bases at J, leaving 3 bases unmatched. The CDR3 bases are TGTGCCAGCAGCCCGACAGGGGGCTCCTACAATGAGCAGTTCTTC. It codes for CASSPTGGSYNEQFF. The whole variable domain, remainder taken from reference TRBV2 and TRBJ2-1, is EPEVTQTPSHQVTQMGQEVILRCVPISNHLYFYWYRQILGQKVEFLVSFYNNEISEKSEIFDDQFSVERPDGSNFTLKIRSTKLEDSAMYFCASSPTGGSYNEQFFGPGTRLTVL.

In this sample, this clonotype turned up a few times. This chain joins TRBV7-9 and TRBJ2-7; D unclear. The CDR3 is made up of 11 amino acids. The V and J ends lost 6 bases and 3 bases respectively, with 6 bases between them. Germline assignment: CDR1 SEHNR and CDR2 FQNEAQ (reference sequence). The CDR3 region is CASSHDYEQYF. In nucleotides, the CDR3 is TGTGCCAGCAGTCACGACTACGAGCAGTACTTC. The whole variable domain, filled in from reference TRBV7-9 and TRBJ2-7, reads DTGVSQNPRHKITKRGQNVTFRCDPISEHNRLYWYRQTLGQGPEFLTYFQNEAQLEKSRLLSDRFSAERPKGSFSTLEIQRTEQGDSAMYLCASSHDYEQYFGPGTRLTVT.

This clonotype was recorded many times. The junction and the germline gene differ at one end; a read error may be behind it. The chain links TRBV7-7 to TRBJ2-1; D gene ambiguous. This CDR3 comprises 16 residues. Germline-derived CDR1 and CDR2 are SSHAT and FNYEAQ (reference sequence). CDR3 amino acids: CASSRGWPSSYNEQFF. Here the CDR3 DNA reads TGTGCTAGCAGCCGCGGCTGGCCAAGCTCCTACAATGAGCAGTTCTTC.

This clonotype was counted between two and nine times. The J gene is TRBJ1-5, the V gene TRBV27; D unresolved. The CDR3 has 10 residues. The germline V gene has CDR1 MNHEY and CDR2 SMNVEV (reference sequence). The CDR3: CGQQLQPQHF. DNA of the CDR3: TGTGGCCAGCAGTTACAGCCCCAGCATTTT.

This clonotype showed up just a few times. The rearrangement links TRBV10-3 to TRBJ2-2, with D tentatively TRBD1 (6 bases). Germline CDR1 ENHRY, CDR2 SYGVKD. V was clipped by 4 bases and J by 7 bases, with 13 bases between them. The CDR3 runs 14 residues. The DNA of the CDR3 is TGTGCCATCAGTGCCCCAGGGGCTAACGGGGAGCTGTTTTTT. Protein: CAISAPGANGELFF.

This clonotype has only a few counts. This chain joins TRBV12-3 or TRBV12-4 and TRBJ2-1; D is perhaps TRBD1 (5 bases). V was shortened by 7 bases and J by 5 bases, with 9 bases between the two germline ends. This CDR3 has 12 residues. CDR3 sequence: CASTPTDNEQFF. The CDR3, as DNA: TGTGCCAGCACCCCGACAGACAATGAGCAGTTCTTC.

The chain uses TRBV6-6 and TRBJ2-7; D may be TRBD1 or TRBD2 (6 bases each). Trimming removed 2 bases from V and 5 bases from J, with 16 bases in between. Germline lookup yields CDR1 MNHNY and CDR2 SVGAGI (reference sequence). CDR3 length: 15 residues. CDR3 sequence reads: CASSYPGAHRDEQYF. The CDR3, as DNA: TGTGCCAGCAGTTACCCGGGGGCACATCGCGACGAGCAGTACTTC.

This clonotype has a handful of counts. The V and J genes are TRBV28 and TRBJ2-5, with a weak D call TRBD2 (5 bases). CDR1 is MDHEN, CDR2 SYDVKM, per germline. V lost 5 bases and J lost 0, with 13 bases in between. The CDR3 length is 15 residues. In DNA form, the CDR3 reads TGTGCCAGCAGTACCCGGACTCATAACCAAGAGACCCAGTACTTC. Encoded protein: CASSTRTHNQETQYF.

A word on this clonotype: The junction does not match germline at one end; this may be a read error. The chain has TRBV9 and TRBJ2-5; TRBD1 agrees at 8 bases. CDR1 and CDR2 (germline): SGDLS, YYNGEE. The CDR3 length is 15 residues. This CDR3 reads CASSLPDRDHETQYF. CDR3 DNA: TGTGCCAGCAGCCTACCGGACAGGGACCACGAGACCCAGTACTTC.

The chain uses TRBV6-1 and TRBJ1-1, with no clear D. The CDR3 runs 12 residues. Trimming left V 9 bases short and J 1 base short, with 9 bases between. Germline-derived CDR1 and CDR2 are MNHNS and SASEGT. The chain's CDR3 is CASGRGNTEAFF. DNA of the CDR3: TGTGCCAGTGGCCGAGGGAACACTGAAGCTTTCTTT.

This clonotype appeared many times. The genes are TRBV3-1 and TRBJ1-3; D gene unclear. V lost 1 base, J lost 0 bases, and 10 bases lay in between. Germline V lookup: CDR1 LGHDT, CDR2 YNNKEL (reference sequence). The CDR3 sequence is 16 residues long. DNA of the CDR3: TGTGCCAGCAGCCAAGGTCAGGCCCTCTCTGGAAACACCATATATTTT. It translates to CASSQGQALSGNTIYF.

The chain is built from TRBV10-2 and TRBJ1-1; D ambiguous. Trimming pared 4 bases from V and 1 base from J, leaving 10 bases between. The CDR3 is 14 residues long. Per the germline V gene, CDR1 is WSHSY and CDR2 is SAAADI. Here the CDR3 reads CASSVSSQNTEAFF. Written as DNA, the CDR3 is TGCGCCAGCAGTGTCTCCAGCCAGAACACTGAAGCTTTCTTT.

This clonotype showed up just a few times. V is TRBV9 and J is TRBJ2-3; D is uncertain. The germline V and J ends were trimmed by 3 bases and 4 bases, with 15 bases remaining between them. CDR1 SGDLS and CDR2 YYNGEE come from the germline V gene. The CDR3 is 15 residues long. Here the CDR3 reads CASSGLKSSSDTQYF. CDR3 in DNA: TGTGCCAGCAGCGGACTTAAGTCCTCGTCAGATACGCAGTATTTT.

This clonotype has just a few counts. The V call is TRBV7-2, the J call TRBJ2-1, with 7 positions matching TRBD1. The junction had 5 bases not matched to a gene; V was cut back by 6 bases and J by 3 bases. There are 14 residues in the CDR3. Germline V gene data show CDR1 as SGHTA and CDR2 as FQGNSA. This CDR3 is CASSYRGSYNEQFF. CDR3 DNA: TGTGCCAGCAGTTACAGGGGTAGCTACAATGAGCAGTTCTTC. Supplemented by reference TRBV7-2 and TRBJ2-1, the full variable domain reads GAGVSQSPSNKVTEKGKDVELRCDPISGHTALYWYRQSLGQGLEFLIYFQGNSAPDKSGLPSDRFSAERTGGSVSTLTIQRTQQEDSAVYLCASSYRGSYNEQFFGPGTRLTVL.

This clonotype was counted many times. This chain uses TRBV3-1 with TRBJ2-1; 9 bases fit TRBD1. Trimming removed 4 bases from V and 0 bases from J; junction bases left unmatched: 10. The CDR3 is 18 amino acids. Germline CDR1 LGHDT, CDR2 YNNKEL (reference sequence). The CDR3 sequence: CASSPPPWTGDSYNEQFF. In DNA form, the CDR3 reads TGTGCCAGCAGCCCACCACCTTGGACAGGGGACTCCTACAATGAGCAGTTCTTC.

The chain links TRBV6-5 to TRBJ2-3; 8 bases map to TRBD2. V dropped 0 bases and J dropped 2; count of bases not matched to a gene: 4. CDR1 is MNHEY and CDR2 is SVGAGI in the germline V gene. The CDR3 extends over 16 amino acids. Here the CDR3 DNA reads TGTGCCAGCAGTTACTCCGCGGGAGGCTCCACAGATACGCAGTATTTT. Protein sequence: CASSYSAGGSTDTQYF.

The rearrangement uses TRBV28 and TRBJ2-1; 7 bases are a match to TRBD2. This CDR3 spans 15 amino acids. Germline CDR1 and CDR2: MDHEN and SYDVKM. V was pared by 4 bases and J by 2 bases, with 5 bases of the junction left unmatched. CDR3 in amino acids: CASSSPAGAYNEQFF. CDR3 in DNA: TGTGCCAGCAGTTCCCCGGCGGGAGCCTACAATGAGCAGTTCTTC.

This clonotype was counted a few times. V usage is TRBV7-7 and J usage is TRBJ2-3; D is possibly TRBD1 (6 bases). Trimming shortened V by 6 bases and J by 0 bases, and 13 bases separated the two germline ends. The CDR3 totals 15 residues. Germline CDR1 reads SSHAT; CDR2 reads FNYEAQ (reference sequence). CDR3 in DNA: TGTGCCAGCAGTCAGACAGGAGCTAGCACAGATACGCAGTATTTT. Translation: CASSQTGASTDTQYF.

This clonotype was detected a few times. The chain is built from TRBV6-2 or TRBV6-3 and TRBJ2-5, with D uncertain. CDR1 and CDR2 (germline): MNHEY, SVGEGT. This CDR3 has 13 residues. Trimming cost V 8 bases and J 5 bases, with 15 bases left between them. CDR3 sequence (DNA): TGTGCCAGCCTTTCCTGGAGCCTGGAGACCCAGTACTTC. This encodes CASLSWSLETQYF.

Only one count was recorded for this clonotype. The chain links TRBV2 to TRBJ2-5; 8 positions agree with TRBD1. This CDR3 region has 14 residues. Trimming removed 5 bases from V and 1 base from J; junction bases left unmatched: 3. CDR1 and CDR2 (germline): SNHLY, FYNNEI. Here the CDR3 reads CASSFQGAQETQYF. DNA for the CDR3: TGTGCCAGCAGTTTCCAGGGGGCCCAAGAGACCCAGTACTTC.

This clonotype appeared a few times. The V gene is TRBV7-9, the J gene TRBJ2-7; maybe TRBD1 (6 bases). CDR1 SEHNR and CDR2 FQNEAQ come from the germline V gene (reference sequence). Deletions cut 2 bases from V and 4 bases from J, with 15 bases between. This CDR3 spans 15 amino acids. The CDR3: CASSLYGTPPYEQYF. Written as DNA, the CDR3 is TGTGCCAGCAGCTTATACGGGACACCACCATACGAGCAGTACTTC.

The V gene is TRBV18, the J gene TRBJ1-5; 8 bases align to TRBD1. CDR3 length: 14 residues. Trimming cost V 6 bases and J 7 bases; bases outside gene matches: 8. Germline CDR1 and CDR2: KGHSH and LQKENI. CDR3 DNA: TGTGCCAGCTCCCGTGGACAGGGCCAACAGCCCCAGCATTTT. This sequence encodes CASSRGQGQQPQHF.

In this sample, this clonotype turned up a few times. The gene calls are TRBV9 and TRBJ2-3, with 11 bases lining up with TRBD2. The CDR3 spans 16 residues. The germline V gene has CDR1 SGDLS and CDR2 YYNGEE. Trimming cost V 4 bases and J 2 bases; bases outside gene matches: 6. The CDR3, as DNA: TGTGCCAGCAGCCTTAGCGGGGGGGTCGTCACAGATACGCAGTATTTT. The encoded protein is CASSLSGGVVTDTQYF. The full variable domain, in which reference TRBV9 and TRBJ2-3 provide the parts outside the CDR3, is DSGVTQTPKHLITATGQRVTLRCSPRSGDLSVYWYQQSLDQGLQFLIQYYNGEERAKGNILERFSAQQFPDLHSELNLSSLELGDSALYFCASSLSGGVVTDTQYFGPGTRLTVL.

V and J are TRBV20-1 and TRBJ2-7; 8 positions match TRBD1. V shed 6 bases and J 2 bases; nucleotides not matched to a gene: 9. This CDR3 comprises 14 residues. In germline, CDR1 is DFQATT, CDR2 SNEGSKA (reference sequence). CDR3 coding DNA: TGCAGTGCGGCCGGGACAGGTAATACCTACGAGCAGTACTTC. Translating gives CSAAGTGNTYEQYF.

The table lists this clonotype with many counts. V and J are TRBV12-3 or TRBV12-4 and TRBJ1-5; the D gene is possibly TRBD1 (5 bases). This CDR3 is built from 15 residues. Trimming removed 1 base at V and 6 bases at J, with 13 bases between. Here the CDR3 reads CASSLGGAAGQPQHF. CDR3 nucleotides: TGTGCCAGCAGTTTAGGTGGGGCCGCTGGTCAGCCCCAGCATTTT.

In its sample, this clonotype was seen many times. The V call is TRBV12-3 or TRBV12-4, the J call TRBJ2-4; D not certain. The CDR3 has 14 residues. With 1 base removed from V and 9 bases from J, the gap between germline ends came to 13 bases. The CDR3 region is CASSLGFGFGIQYF. The CDR3 DNA is TGTGCCAGCAGTTTAGGGTTTGGTTTCGGCATTCAGTACTTC.

This clonotype was detected only once. A much larger clone differs from this one at a single base, so this may be a read error. V usage is TRBV5-5 and J usage is TRBJ2-7; 9 bases line up with TRBD1. This CDR3 comprises 15 residues. Germline-derived CDR1 and CDR2 are SGHKS and YYEKEE (reference sequence). The CDR3 bases are TGTGTCAGCAGCTGGACAGGGGACCCCTCCTACGAGCAGTACTTC. This encodes CVSSWTGDPSYEQYF.

This clonotype came up a few times. The V and J genes are TRBV2 and TRBJ2-2; D remains ambiguous. From germline, CDR1 is SNHLY and CDR2 FYNNEI. CDR3 length: 13 amino acids. The V end was cut by 4 bases, the J end by 7 bases, with 10 bases between. Written as DNA, the CDR3 is TGTGCCAGCAGTGTCGAAGGGATCGGGGAGCTGTTTTTT. It is translated as CASSVEGIGELFF.

This chain uses TRBV7-6 with TRBJ2-3; TRBD1 or TRBD2 may be the D gene (6 bases each). The length of the CDR3 is 14 residues. Trimming pared 1 base from V and 6 bases from J, leaving 11 bases between. Per the germline V gene, CDR1 is SGHVS and CDR2 is FNYEAQ. CDR3 loop: CASSLETGGDTQYF. The CDR3, as DNA: TGTGCCAGCAGCTTAGAGACAGGAGGGGATACGCAGTATTTT.